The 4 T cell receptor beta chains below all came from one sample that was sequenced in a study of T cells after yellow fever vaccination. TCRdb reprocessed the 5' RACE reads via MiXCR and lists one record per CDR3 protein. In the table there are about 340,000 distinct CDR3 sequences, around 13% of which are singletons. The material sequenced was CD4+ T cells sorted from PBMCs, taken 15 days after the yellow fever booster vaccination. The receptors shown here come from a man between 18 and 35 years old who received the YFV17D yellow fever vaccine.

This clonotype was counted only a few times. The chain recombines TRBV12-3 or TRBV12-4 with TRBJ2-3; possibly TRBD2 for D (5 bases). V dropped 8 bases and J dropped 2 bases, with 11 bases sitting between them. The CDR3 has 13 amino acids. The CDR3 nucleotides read TGTGCCAGCCAAAGACTACTCACAGATACGCAGTATTTT. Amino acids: CASQRLLTDTQYF.

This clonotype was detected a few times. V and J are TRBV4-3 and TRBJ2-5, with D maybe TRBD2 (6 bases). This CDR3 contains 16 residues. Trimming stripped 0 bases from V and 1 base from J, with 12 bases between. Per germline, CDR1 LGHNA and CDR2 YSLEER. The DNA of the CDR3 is TGCGCCAGCAGCCAAGATCGGCGGGGTACCCAAGAGACCCAGTACTTC. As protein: CASSQDRRGTQETQYF.

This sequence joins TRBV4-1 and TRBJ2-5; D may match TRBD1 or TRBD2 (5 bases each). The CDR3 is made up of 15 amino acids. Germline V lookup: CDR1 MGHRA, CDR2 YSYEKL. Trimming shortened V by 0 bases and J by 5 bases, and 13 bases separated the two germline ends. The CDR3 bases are TGCGCCAGCAGCCAAGATTCCGGGGCACGGGAGACCCAGTACTTC. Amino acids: CASSQDSGARETQYF.

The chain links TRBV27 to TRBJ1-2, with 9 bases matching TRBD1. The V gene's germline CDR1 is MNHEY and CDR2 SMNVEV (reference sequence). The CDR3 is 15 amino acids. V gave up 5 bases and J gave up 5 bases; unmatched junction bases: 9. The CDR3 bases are TGTGCCAGCAGTATCCGTCCGACAGGGGGATATGGCTACACCTTC. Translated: CASSIRPTGGYGYTF.